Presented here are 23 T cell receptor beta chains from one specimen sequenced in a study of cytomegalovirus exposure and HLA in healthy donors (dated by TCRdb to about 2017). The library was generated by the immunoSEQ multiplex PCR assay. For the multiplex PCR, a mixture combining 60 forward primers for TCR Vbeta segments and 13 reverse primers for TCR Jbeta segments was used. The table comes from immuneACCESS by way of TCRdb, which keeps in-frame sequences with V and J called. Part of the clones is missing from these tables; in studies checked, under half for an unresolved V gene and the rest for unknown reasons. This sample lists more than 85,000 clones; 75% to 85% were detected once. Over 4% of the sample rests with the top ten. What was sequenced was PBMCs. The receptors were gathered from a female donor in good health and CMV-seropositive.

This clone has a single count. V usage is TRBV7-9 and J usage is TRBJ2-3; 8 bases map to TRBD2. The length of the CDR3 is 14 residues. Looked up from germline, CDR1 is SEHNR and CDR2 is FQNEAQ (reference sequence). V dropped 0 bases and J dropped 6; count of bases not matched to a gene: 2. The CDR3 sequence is CASSLASGVDTQYF. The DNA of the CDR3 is TGTGCCAGCAGCTTAGCTAGCGGGGTCGATACGCAGTATTTT.

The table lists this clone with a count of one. The CDR3 bases are TGTGCCAGCAGCTCAGGGGTAGCGGGATGGGGTTCGACAGATACGCAGTATTTT. Its protein product is CASSSGVAGWGSTDTQYF. The chain has TRBV9 and TRBJ2-3; TRBD2 matches 8 bases. The CDR3 runs to 18 residues. Germline lookup yields CDR1 SGDLS and CDR2 YYNGEE. V lost 4 bases, J lost 3 bases, and 16 bases stayed unmatched.

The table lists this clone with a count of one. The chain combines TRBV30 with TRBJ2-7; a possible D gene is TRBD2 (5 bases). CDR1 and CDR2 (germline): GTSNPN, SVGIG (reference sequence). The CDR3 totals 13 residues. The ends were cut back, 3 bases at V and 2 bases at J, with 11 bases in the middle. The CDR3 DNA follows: TGTGCCTGGAGGTCCGGGATCCCCTACGAGCAGTACTTC. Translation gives CAWRSGIPYEQYF.

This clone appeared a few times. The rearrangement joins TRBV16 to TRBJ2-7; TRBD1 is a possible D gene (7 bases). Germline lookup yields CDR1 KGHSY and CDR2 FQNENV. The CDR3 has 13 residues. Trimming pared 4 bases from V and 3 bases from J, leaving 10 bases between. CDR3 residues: CASSLQGGYEQYF. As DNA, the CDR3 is TGTGCCAGCAGCCTCCAGGGGGGCTACGAGCAGTACTTC.

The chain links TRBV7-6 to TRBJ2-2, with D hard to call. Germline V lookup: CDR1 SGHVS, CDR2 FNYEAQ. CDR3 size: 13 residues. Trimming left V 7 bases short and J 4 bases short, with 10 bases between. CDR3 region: CASTGIPTGELFF. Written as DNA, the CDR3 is TGTGCCAGCACCGGTATCCCCACCGGGGAGCTGTTTTTT. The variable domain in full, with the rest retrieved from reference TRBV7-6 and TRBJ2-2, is GAGVSQSPRYKVTKRGQDVALRCDPISGHVSLYWYRQALGQGPEFLTYFNYEAQQDKSGLPNDRFSAERPEGSISTLTIQRTEQRDSAMYRCASTGIPTGELFFGEGSRLTVL.

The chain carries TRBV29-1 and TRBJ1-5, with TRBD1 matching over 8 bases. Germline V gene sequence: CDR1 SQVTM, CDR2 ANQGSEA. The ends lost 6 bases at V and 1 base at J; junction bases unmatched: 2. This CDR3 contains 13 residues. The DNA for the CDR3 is TGCAGCGTCCGGACAGGGAGCAATCAGCCCCAGCATTTT. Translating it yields CSVRTGSNQPQHF.

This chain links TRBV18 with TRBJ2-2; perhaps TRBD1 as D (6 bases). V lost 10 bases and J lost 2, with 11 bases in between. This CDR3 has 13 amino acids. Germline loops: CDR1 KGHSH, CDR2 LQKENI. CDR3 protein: CATKGVNTGELFF. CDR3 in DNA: TGTGCCACCAAGGGGGTCAACACCGGGGAGCTGTTTTTT.

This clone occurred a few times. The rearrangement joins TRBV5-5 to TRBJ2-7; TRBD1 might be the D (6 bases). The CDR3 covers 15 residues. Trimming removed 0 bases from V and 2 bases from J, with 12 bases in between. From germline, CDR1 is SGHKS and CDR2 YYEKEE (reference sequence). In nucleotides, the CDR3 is TGTGCCAGCAGCTTGGGGACAGAGAGCCCCTACGAGCAGTACTTC. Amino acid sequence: CASSLGTESPYEQYF.

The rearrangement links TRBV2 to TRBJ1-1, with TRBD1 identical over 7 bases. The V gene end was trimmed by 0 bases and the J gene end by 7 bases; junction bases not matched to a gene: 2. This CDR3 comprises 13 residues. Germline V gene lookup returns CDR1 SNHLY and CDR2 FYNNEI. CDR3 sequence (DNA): TGTGCCAGCAGTGAAGCGCGACAGGGTGAAGCTTTCTTT. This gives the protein CASSEARQGEAFF.

CDR3 region: CASRRETGNTF. CDR3 sequence (DNA): TGTGCCAGCAGACGGGAGACAGGGAACACCTTC. V gene TRBV2 combines with J gene TRBJ1-2; TRBD1 aligns across 7 bases. This CDR3 is 11 amino acids long. The germline V gene encodes CDR1 SNHLY and CDR2 FYNNEI. V was pared by 6 bases and J by 12 bases, with 7 bases of the junction left unmatched.

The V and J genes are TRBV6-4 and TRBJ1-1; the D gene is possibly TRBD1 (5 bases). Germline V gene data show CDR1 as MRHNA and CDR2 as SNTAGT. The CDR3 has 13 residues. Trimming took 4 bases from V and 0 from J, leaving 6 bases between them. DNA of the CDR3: TGTGCCAGCAGTGGGACAATGAACACTGAAGCTTTCTTT. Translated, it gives CASSGTMNTEAFF.

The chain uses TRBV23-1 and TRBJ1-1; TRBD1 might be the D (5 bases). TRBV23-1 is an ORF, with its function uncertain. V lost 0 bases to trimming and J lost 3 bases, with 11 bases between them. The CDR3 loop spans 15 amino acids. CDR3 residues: CASSQSGGDDTEAFF. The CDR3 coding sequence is TGCGCCAGCAGTCAATCGGGGGGGGATGACACTGAAGCTTTCTTT.

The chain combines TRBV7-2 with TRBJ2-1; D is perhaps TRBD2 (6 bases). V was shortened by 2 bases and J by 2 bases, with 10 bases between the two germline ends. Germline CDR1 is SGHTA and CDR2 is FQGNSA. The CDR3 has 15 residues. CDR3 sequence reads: CASSLYRGTYNEQFF. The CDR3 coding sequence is TGTGCCAGCAGCTTATATCGGGGGACCTACAATGAGCAGTTCTTC.

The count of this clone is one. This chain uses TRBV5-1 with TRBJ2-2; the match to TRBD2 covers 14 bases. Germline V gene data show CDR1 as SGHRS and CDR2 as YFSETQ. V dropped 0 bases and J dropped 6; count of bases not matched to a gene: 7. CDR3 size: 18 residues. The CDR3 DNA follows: TGCGCCAGCAGCTTGGGACTAGCGGGAGGGCCGGGAGCCGGGGAGCTGTTTTTT. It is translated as CASSLGLAGGPGAGELFF.

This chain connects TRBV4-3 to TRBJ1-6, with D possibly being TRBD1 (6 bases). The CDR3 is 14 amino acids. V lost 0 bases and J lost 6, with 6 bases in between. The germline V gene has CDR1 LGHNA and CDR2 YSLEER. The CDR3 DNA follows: TGCGCCAGCAGCCAAGAACAGGGTAATTCACCCCTCCACTTT. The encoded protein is CASSQEQGNSPLHF.

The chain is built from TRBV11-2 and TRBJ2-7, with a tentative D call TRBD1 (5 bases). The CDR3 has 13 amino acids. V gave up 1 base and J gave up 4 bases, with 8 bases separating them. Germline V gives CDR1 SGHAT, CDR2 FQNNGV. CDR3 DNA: TGTGCCAGCAGCTTAGGGGGCAGTTACGAGCAGTACTTC. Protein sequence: CASSLGGSYEQYF.

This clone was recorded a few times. CDR3 sequence reads: CASSPPAGGQNTQYF. The CDR3 bases are TGTGCCAGCTCACCCCCCGCGGGAGGGCAGAATACGCAGTATTTT. The gene calls are TRBV18 and TRBJ2-3; 9 positions agree with TRBD2. Trimming removed 3 bases from V and 7 bases from J; junction bases left unmatched: 8. CDR3 length equals 15 residues. Germline CDR1 reads KGHSH; CDR2 reads LQKENI.

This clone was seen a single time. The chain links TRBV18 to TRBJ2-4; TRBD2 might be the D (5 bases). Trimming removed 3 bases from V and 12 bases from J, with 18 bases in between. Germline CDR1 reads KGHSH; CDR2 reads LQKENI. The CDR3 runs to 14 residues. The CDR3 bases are TGTGCCAGCTCACCGCCGAACGGGCTGGGGAGTCAGTACTTC. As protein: CASSPPNGLGSQYF. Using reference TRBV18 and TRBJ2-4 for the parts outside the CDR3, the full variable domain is NAGVMQNPRHLVRRRGQEARLRCSPMKGHSHVYWYRQLPEEGLKFMVYLQKENIIDESGMPKERFSAEFPKEGPSILRIQQVVRGDSAAYFCASSPPNGLGSQYFGAGTRLSVL.

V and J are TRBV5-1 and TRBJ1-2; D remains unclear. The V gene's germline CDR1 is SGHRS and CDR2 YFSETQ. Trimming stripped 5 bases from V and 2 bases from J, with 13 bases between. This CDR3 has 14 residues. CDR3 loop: CASSAIERNYGYTF. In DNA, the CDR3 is TGCGCCAGCAGTGCGATAGAGAGAAACTATGGCTACACCTTC.

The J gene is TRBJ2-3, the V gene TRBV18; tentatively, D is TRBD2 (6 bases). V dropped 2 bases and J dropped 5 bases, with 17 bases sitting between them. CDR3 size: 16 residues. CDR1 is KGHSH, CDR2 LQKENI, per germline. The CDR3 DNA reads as TGTGCCAGCTCACCAGCCCAGCGGGTCGGGGGAGATACGCAGTATTTT. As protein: CASSPAQRVGGDTQYF.

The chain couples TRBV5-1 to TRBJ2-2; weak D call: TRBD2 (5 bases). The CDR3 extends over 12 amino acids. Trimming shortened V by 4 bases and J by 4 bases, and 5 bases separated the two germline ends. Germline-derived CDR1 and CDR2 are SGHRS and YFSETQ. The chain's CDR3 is CASSRGTGELFF. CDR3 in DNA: TGCGCCAGCAGCCGGGGCACCGGGGAGCTGTTTTTT.

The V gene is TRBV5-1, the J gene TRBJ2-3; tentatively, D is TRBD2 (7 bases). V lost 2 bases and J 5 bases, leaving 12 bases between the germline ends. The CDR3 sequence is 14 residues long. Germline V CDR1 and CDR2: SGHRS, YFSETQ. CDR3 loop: CASSLGGAEDTQYF. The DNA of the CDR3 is TGCGCCAGCAGCTTAGGGGGGGCCGAAGATACGCAGTATTTT.

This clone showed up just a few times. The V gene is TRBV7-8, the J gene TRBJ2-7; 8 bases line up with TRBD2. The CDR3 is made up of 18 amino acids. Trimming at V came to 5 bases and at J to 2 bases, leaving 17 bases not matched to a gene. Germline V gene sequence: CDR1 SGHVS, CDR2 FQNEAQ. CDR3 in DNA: TGTGCCAGCAGCCGGGGACTCACTAGCGGAGGCGCCCCCTACGAGCAGTACTTC. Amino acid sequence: CASSRGLTSGGAPYEQYF.